This entry lists 27 T cell receptor beta chains sequenced from one sample in a study of cytomegalovirus exposure and HLA in healthy donors. PCR employed 60 Vbeta and 13 Jbeta primers. Only in-frame clones appear in the TCRdb table, and some are missing; sequencing was by immunoSEQ multiplex PCR. Of about 140,000 clones listed, about 74% are singletons. Sequencing was performed on PBMCs. These receptors were taken from a male donor in good health and CMV-seronegative.

The chain uses TRBV11-2 and TRBJ2-3, with D possibly matching TRBD1 (5 bases). Trimming shortened V by 1 base and J by 1 base, and 9 bases separated the two germline ends. This CDR3 contains 15 residues. Germline-derived CDR1 and CDR2 are SGHAT and FQNNGV. CDR3 DNA: TGTGCCAGCAGCTTAGGCAGGGTTGGCACAGATACGCAGTATTTT. Amino acid sequence: CASSLGRVGTDTQYF.

V and J are TRBV6-6 and TRBJ1-2, with a possible D match to TRBD1 (5 bases). Trimming cost V 0 bases and J 2 bases, with 7 bases left between them. Germline assignment: CDR1 MNHNY and CDR2 SVGAGI (reference sequence). The CDR3 contains 14 residues. CDR3 nucleotide sequence: TGTGCCAGCAGTTACTCGAGACAGAACTATGGCTACACCTTC. This sequence encodes CASSYSRQNYGYTF.

The chain joins TRBV7-2 to TRBJ2-7; the match to TRBD2 covers 11 bases. CDR1 and CDR2 (germline): SGHTA, FQGNSA. Losses at the gene ends were 3 bases for V and 0 bases for J; bases not matched to a gene: 4. The CDR3 contains 16 residues. The chain's CDR3 is CASSFLAGGGSYEQYF. The CDR3 DNA follows: TGTGCCAGCAGCTTTTTAGCGGGAGGGGGCTCCTACGAGCAGTACTTC. The full variable domain, with the rest looked up from reference TRBV7-2 and TRBJ2-7, is GAGVSQSPSNKVTEKGKDVELRCDPISGHTALYWYRQSLGQGLEFLIYFQGNSAPDKSGLPSDRFSAERTGGSVSTLTIQRTQQEDSAVYLCASSFLAGGGSYEQYFGPGTRLTVT.

The chain recombines TRBV29-1 with TRBJ2-5, with a weak D call TRBD2 (5 bases). Trimming removed 8 bases at V and 5 bases at J, with 9 bases between. The CDR3 totals 10 residues. Germline assignment: CDR1 SQVTM and CDR2 ANQGSEA. The CDR3: CSLGGETQYF. DNA of the CDR3: TGCAGCCTGGGCGGGGAGACCCAGTACTTC.

This clone has only one observation. The J gene is TRBJ1-1, the V gene TRBV6-4; 8 nucleotides align to TRBD1. Germline V lookup: CDR1 MRHNA, CDR2 SNTAGT. J gave up 4 bases and V 1 base, and 5 bases lay outside the gene matches. The CDR3 loop spans 15 amino acids. DNA of the CDR3: TGTGCCAGCAGTGACTTACAGGGGGGGGGCACTGAAGCTTTCTTT. Residues: CASSDLQGGGTEAFF.

The rearrangement uses TRBV7-2 and TRBJ2-2, with 8 bases fitting TRBD1. Germline V CDR1 and CDR2: SGHTA, FQGNSA. The CDR3 loop spans 16 amino acids. Germline trimming cut 1 base from V and 5 bases from J; bases unmatched to any gene: 6. In DNA, the CDR3 is TGTGCCAGCAGCTTAGTACCGACAGGGGTTACCGGGGAGCTGTTTTTT. Protein product: CASSLVPTGVTGELFF.

The chain has TRBV19 and TRBJ2-1; weak D call: TRBD2 (6 bases). Germline-derived CDR1 and CDR2 are LNHDA and SQIVND (reference sequence). Trimming stripped 6 bases from V and 7 bases from J, with 19 bases between. This CDR3 comprises 15 residues. The CDR3 spells CASSLSGRGRNEQFF. As DNA, the CDR3 is TGTGCCAGTAGCCTTTCGGGGCGGGGTAGGAATGAGCAGTTCTTC. Supplemented by reference TRBV19 and TRBJ2-1, the full variable domain reads DGGITQSPKYLFRKEGQNVTLSCEQNLNHDAMYWYRQDPGQGLRLIYYSQIVNDFQKGDIAEGYSVSREKKESFPLTVTSAQKNPTAFYLCASSLSGRGRNEQFFGPGTRLTVL.

The rearrangement joins TRBV5-1 to TRBJ1-4, with 9 bases fitting TRBD1. The germline V gene encodes CDR1 SGHRS and CDR2 YFSETQ. The CDR3 is made up of 15 amino acids. V lost 3 bases and J lost 4; bases outside the gene matches: 4. CDR3 protein: CASSSGQGDNEKLFF. The CDR3 DNA reads TGCGCCAGCAGCTCGGGACAGGGCGATAATGAAAAACTGTTTTTT. Complete variable domain (other parts from reference TRBV5-1 and TRBJ1-4): KAGVTQTPRYLIKTRGQQVTLSCSPISGHRSVSWYQQTPGQGLQFLFEYFSETQRNKGNFPGRFSGRQFSNSRSEMNVSTLELGDSALYLCASSSGQGDNEKLFFGSGTQLSVL.

The rearrangement uses TRBV10-3 and TRBJ2-1, with D possibly being TRBD1 (6 bases). The CDR3 runs 14 residues. Germline V gives CDR1 ENHRY, CDR2 SYGVKD. V lost 5 bases and J lost 5, with 13 bases in between. The CDR3 loop is CAISTGSYDNEQFF. The DNA of the CDR3 is TGTGCCATCAGTACAGGGTCGTACGACAATGAGCAGTTCTTC.

The chain couples TRBV18 to TRBJ1-1; D possibly corresponds to TRBD1 (6 bases). Germline V CDR1 and CDR2: KGHSH, LQKENI. Trimming shortened V by 6 bases and J by 0 bases, and 14 bases separated the two germline ends. This CDR3 has 15 residues. CDR3 amino acids: CASSATGTMNTEAFF. In DNA form, the CDR3 reads TGTGCCAGCTCTGCGACAGGAACCATGAACACTGAAGCTTTCTTT. Based on the CDR3 plus reference TRBV18 and TRBJ1-1, the full variable domain is NAGVMQNPRHLVRRRGQEARLRCSPMKGHSHVYWYRQLPEEGLKFMVYLQKENIIDESGMPKERFSAEFPKEGPSILRIQQVVRGDSAAYFCASSATGTMNTEAFFGQGTRLTVV.

The chain recombines TRBV28 with TRBJ1-1, with 9 bases identical to TRBD1. This CDR3 comprises 13 residues. The V segment lost 5 bases and the J segment 5 bases; nucleotides outside the gene matches: 3. Germline V gene data show CDR1 as MDHEN and CDR2 as SYDVKM. The CDR3 here is CASSQTGGTEAFF. CDR3 coding DNA: TGTGCCAGCAGTCAGACAGGGGGAACTGAAGCTTTCTTT.

J is TRBJ2-1 and V is TRBV21-1; TRBD1, as called in the table, went unchecked against the DNA. TRBV21-1 is classified as a pseudogene. The CDR3 is made up of 15 amino acids. CDR3 in amino acids: CASSPPGGSYNEQFF. DNA of the CDR3: TGTGCCAGCAGTCCCCCTGGGGGCAGCTACAATGAGCAGTTCTTC.

The chain's CDR3 is CSVEESDRGIEQYF. The CDR3 DNA reads TGCAGCGTTGAAGAATCGGACAGGGGGATCGAGCAGTACTTC. The chain uses TRBV29-1 and TRBJ2-7, with 10 nucleotides matching TRBD1. Per germline, CDR1 SQVTM and CDR2 ANQGSEA. J was trimmed by 6 bases and V by 0 bases; bases with no gene match: 5. This CDR3 contains 14 residues.

The CDR3 DNA reads TGTGCCAGCAGTTCCCCGGGACTCTCTCGGGGGGGCTATGGCTACACCTTC. It specifies CASSSPGLSRGGYGYTF. This chain links TRBV28 with TRBJ1-2; perhaps TRBD1 as D (5 bases). V lost 4 bases and J 4 bases, leaving 22 bases between the germline ends. The CDR3 sequence is 17 residues long. CDR1 is MDHEN, CDR2 SYDVKM, per germline.

The chain carries TRBV19 and TRBJ1-1; 11 bases map to TRBD1. Germline CDR1 LNHDA, CDR2 SQIVND (reference sequence). This CDR3 spans 15 amino acids. After removal of 4 bases from V and 3 bases from J, the junction contained 4 bases not matched to a gene. As DNA, the CDR3 is TGTGCCAGTAGTACGGGACAGGGGGGGGACACTGAAGCTTTCTTT. Its translation is CASSTGQGGDTEAFF. Variable domain in full (rest from reference TRBV19 and TRBJ1-1): DGGITQSPKYLFRKEGQNVTLSCEQNLNHDAMYWYRQDPGQGLRLIYYSQIVNDFQKGDIAEGYSVSREKKESFPLTVTSAQKNPTAFYLCASSTGQGGDTEAFFGQGTRLTVV.

Only a few counts were recorded for this clone. J is TRBJ1-2 and V is TRBV7-8; TRBD1 matches 7 bases. Trimming at V came to 6 bases and at J to 6 bases, leaving 7 bases not matched to a gene. The germline V gene has CDR1 SGHVS and CDR2 FQNEAQ. The CDR3 covers 13 residues. The CDR3 protein is CASSLGGPNGYTF. CDR3 nucleotides: TGTGCCAGCAGTCTAGGGGGCCCCAATGGCTACACCTTC.

The chain has TRBV7-8 and TRBJ2-7; 8 bases agree with TRBD1. Trimming took 2 bases from V and 3 from J; bases not matched to a gene: 3. The germline gives CDR1 SGHVS, CDR2 FQNEAQ. The CDR3 contains 14 residues. The CDR3, as DNA: TGTGCCAGCAGCTTAAACAGGGGGGACTACGAGCAGTACTTC. This gives the protein CASSLNRGDYEQYF.

DNA of the CDR3: TGTGCCAGCAGCTTATTGGACAGGGGGGACGAGCAGTACTTC. Translating it yields CASSLLDRGDEQYF. The V call is TRBV7-9, the J call TRBJ2-7, with 10 bases aligning to TRBD1. The CDR3 extends over 14 amino acids. Per germline, CDR1 SEHNR and CDR2 FQNEAQ (reference sequence). With V trimmed by 2 bases and J by 5 bases, 3 bases remained unmatched.

This clone was picked up one time. In nucleotides, the CDR3 is TGTGCCAGCAGCATTTCCTTGGGACAGGGGGTCCCTGAAGCTTTCTTT. Amino acid sequence: CASSISLGQGVPEAFF. This chain connects TRBV7-9 to TRBJ1-1, with 11 bases lining up with TRBD1. Unmatched junction bases numbered 11, after V lost 5 bases and J lost 6 bases. CDR3 length: 16 residues. Germline V gene data show CDR1 as SEHNR and CDR2 as FQNEAQ (reference sequence).

The chain links TRBV6-1 to TRBJ2-2; TRBD1 matches 8 bases. This CDR3 spans 19 amino acids. V trimming: 4 bases; J trimming: 6 bases; junction bases outside the gene matches: 19. CDR1 and CDR2 from the germline V gene are MNHNS and SASEGT. CDR3 residues: CASSGRRISQGALAGELFF. As DNA, the CDR3 is TGTGCCAGCAGTGGCCGCCGTATCTCCCAGGGGGCCCTAGCCGGGGAGCTGTTTTTT.

The CDR3 sequence is CSVSRTSGRAGETQYF. CDR3 nucleotide sequence: TGCAGCGTTTCCCGGACTAGCGGGAGGGCCGGGGAGACCCAGTACTTC. The chain uses TRBV29-1 and TRBJ2-5; 15 bases agree with TRBD2. The CDR3 contains 16 residues. Germline V gene lookup returns CDR1 SQVTM and CDR2 ANQGSEA. Losses at the gene ends were 5 bases for V and 5 bases for J; bases not matched to a gene: 9.

The chain is built from TRBV11-2 and TRBJ2-3, with no clear D. The germline V gene encodes CDR1 SGHAT and CDR2 FQNNGV. Trimming shortened V by 6 bases and J by 1 base, and 14 bases separated the two germline ends. The CDR3 is 15 amino acids. The chain's CDR3 is CASRLIPWGTDTQYF. CDR3 nucleotides: TGTGCCAGCAGACTAATTCCGTGGGGCACAGATACGCAGTATTTT.

The chain joins TRBV29-1 to TRBJ2-7; D is possibly TRBD1 (5 bases). Germline values: CDR1 SQVTM, CDR2 ANQGSEA. The CDR3 runs to 14 residues. Trimming shortened V by 5 bases and J by 7 bases, and 21 bases separated the two germline ends. Here the CDR3 DNA reads TGCAGCGTTACAAGGACAACGACCTTGAGGGAGCAGTACTTC. It codes for CSVTRTTTLREQYF.

The chain is built from TRBV11-2 and TRBJ2-3, with no clear D. V lost 4 bases and J 0 bases, leaving 11 bases between the germline ends. CDR1 is SGHAT and CDR2 is FQNNGV in the germline V gene. The CDR3 sequence is 15 residues long. For the CDR3, the DNA is TGTGCCAGCAGCTACAAACTACCCAGCACAGATACGCAGTATTTT. Its protein is CASSYKLPSTDTQYF.

The J gene is TRBJ2-7, the V gene TRBV19; 7 nucleotides match TRBD1. With V trimmed by 5 bases and J by 2 bases, 3 bases remained unmatched. The germline CDR1 and CDR2 sequences are LNHDA and SQIVND (reference sequence). The CDR3 contains 13 residues. The CDR3 nucleotides read TGTGCCAGTAGTTTCGGACAGGCCTACGAGCAGTACTTC. Translating it yields CASSFGQAYEQYF.

The chain couples TRBV10-3 to TRBJ2-5; TRBD2 matches 8 bases. CDR1 and CDR2 from the germline V gene are ENHRY and SYGVKD. This CDR3 has 14 amino acids. V shed 3 bases, J shed 5 bases, and the junction held 5 bases outside the gene matches. This chain's CDR3 is CAISDPGGRETQYF. The DNA for the CDR3 is TGTGCCATCAGTGATCCGGGAGGGCGGGAGACCCAGTACTTC.

This clone has a handful of counts. The rearrangement uses TRBV19 and TRBJ1-5; maybe TRBD1 (6 bases). The CDR3 length is 15 residues. Germline CDR1 LNHDA, CDR2 SQIVND (reference sequence). V shed 2 bases and J shed 4 bases, with 12 bases lying between them. The CDR3 reads CASSITWDKNQPQHF. In DNA, the CDR3 is TGTGCCAGTAGTATAACTTGGGACAAAAATCAGCCCCAGCATTTT. The whole variable domain, remainder taken from reference TRBV19 and TRBJ1-5, is DGGITQSPKYLFRKEGQNVTLSCEQNLNHDAMYWYRQDPGQGLRLIYYSQIVNDFQKGDIAEGYSVSREKKESFPLTVTSAQKNPTAFYLCASSITWDKNQPQHFGDGTRLSIL.